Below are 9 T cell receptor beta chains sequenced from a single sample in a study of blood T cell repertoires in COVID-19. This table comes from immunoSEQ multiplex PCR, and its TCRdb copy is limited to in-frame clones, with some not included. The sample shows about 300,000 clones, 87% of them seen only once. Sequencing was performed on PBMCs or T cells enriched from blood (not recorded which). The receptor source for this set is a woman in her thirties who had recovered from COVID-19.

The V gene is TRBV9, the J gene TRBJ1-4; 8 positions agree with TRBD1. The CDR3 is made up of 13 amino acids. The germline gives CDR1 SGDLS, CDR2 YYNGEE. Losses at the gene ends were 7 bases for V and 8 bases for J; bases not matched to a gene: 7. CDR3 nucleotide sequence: TGTGCCAGCCGTGCAGGGGGCGAGGAAAAACTGTTTTTT. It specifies CASRAGGEEKLFF.

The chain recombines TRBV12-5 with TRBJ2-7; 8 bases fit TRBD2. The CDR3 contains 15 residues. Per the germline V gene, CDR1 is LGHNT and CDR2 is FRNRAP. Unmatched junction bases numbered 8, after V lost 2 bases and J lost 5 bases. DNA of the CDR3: TGTGCTAGTGGTTTGCCCTCGGGGGGGGCCAACGAGCAGTACTTC. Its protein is CASGLPSGGANEQYF. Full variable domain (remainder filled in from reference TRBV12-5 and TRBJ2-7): DARVTQTPRHKVTEMGQEVTMRCQPILGHNTVFWYRQTMMQGLELLAYFRNRAPLDDSGMPKDRFSAEMPDATLATLKIQPSEPRDSAVYFCASGLPSGGANEQYFGPGTRLTVT.

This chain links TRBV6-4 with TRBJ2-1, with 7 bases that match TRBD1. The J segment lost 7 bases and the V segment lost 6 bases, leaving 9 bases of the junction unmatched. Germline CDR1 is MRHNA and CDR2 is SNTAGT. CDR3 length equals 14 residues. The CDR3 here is CASSAGTDWNEQFF. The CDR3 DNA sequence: TGTGCCAGCAGCGCCGGGACAGATTGGAATGAGCAGTTCTTC.

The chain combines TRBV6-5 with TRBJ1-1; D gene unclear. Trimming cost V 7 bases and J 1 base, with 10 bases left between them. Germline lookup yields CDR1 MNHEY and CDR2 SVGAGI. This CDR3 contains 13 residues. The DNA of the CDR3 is TGTGCCAGCAACATGGGCGAGAACACTGAAGCTTTCTTT. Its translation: CASNMGENTEAFF.

For the CDR3, the DNA is TGTGCCAGCACCGAAAGCTGTGTGACAGGGACTTTGGCTCAGCCCCAGCATTTT. Amino acids: CASTESCVTGTLAQPQHF. The rearrangement links TRBV21-1 to TRBJ1-5; TRBD1, the D gene given by the table, was not confirmed from the DNA. TRBV21-1 is a listed pseudogene. This CDR3 comprises 18 residues.

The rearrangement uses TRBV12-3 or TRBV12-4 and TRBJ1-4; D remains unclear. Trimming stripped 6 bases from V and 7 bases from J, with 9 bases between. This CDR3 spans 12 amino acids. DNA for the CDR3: TGTGCCAGCAGCCAAGGAGGTGAAAAACTGTTTTTT. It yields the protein CASSQGGEKLFF.

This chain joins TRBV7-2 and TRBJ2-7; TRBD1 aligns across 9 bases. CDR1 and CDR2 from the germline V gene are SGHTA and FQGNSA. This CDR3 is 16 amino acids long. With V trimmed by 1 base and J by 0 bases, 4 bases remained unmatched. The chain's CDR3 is CASSLGQGVPSYEQYF. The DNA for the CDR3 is TGTGCCAGCAGCTTAGGACAGGGGGTCCCCTCCTACGAGCAGTACTTC.

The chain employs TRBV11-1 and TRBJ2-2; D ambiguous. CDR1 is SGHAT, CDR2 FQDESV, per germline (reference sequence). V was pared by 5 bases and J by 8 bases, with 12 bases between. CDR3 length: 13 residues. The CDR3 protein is CASSTRILGELFF. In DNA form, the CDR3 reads TGTGCCAGCAGCACCAGGATTCTAGGGGAGCTGTTTTTT.

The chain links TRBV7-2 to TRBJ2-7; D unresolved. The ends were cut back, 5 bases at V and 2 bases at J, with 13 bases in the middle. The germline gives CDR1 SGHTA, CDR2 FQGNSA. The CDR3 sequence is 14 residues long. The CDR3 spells CASSPIIDTYEQYF. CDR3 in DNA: TGTGCCAGCAGCCCCATCATCGACACCTACGAGCAGTACTTC.